The 24 T cell receptor beta chains below all came from one sample that was sequenced in a study of T cell changes during pregnancy in multiple sclerosis. TCRdb keeps only in-frame clones here, not all; method: immunoSEQ multiplex PCR. This table has approximately 100,000 clones, 90% to 95% appearing once. The sample here was peripheral blood, taken after pregnancy. The receptors originated from a female donor in good health, enrolled as a control in a pregnancy study.

V gene TRBV29-1 combines with J gene TRBJ2-3; 7 positions match TRBD1. The ends lost 6 bases at V and 0 bases at J; junction bases unmatched: 6. The CDR3 runs to 14 residues. The germline V gene has CDR1 SQVTM and CDR2 ANQGSEA. The CDR3: CSVERTGSTDTQYF. CDR3 DNA sequence: TGCAGCGTCGAACGGACAGGAAGCACAGATACGCAGTATTTT.

V is TRBV27 and J is TRBJ1-1; TRBD1 might be the D (6 bases). V was trimmed by 6 bases and J by 7 bases, leaving 15 bases between them. Looked up from germline, CDR1 is MNHEY and CDR2 is SMNVEV (reference sequence). The CDR3 length is 13 residues. The CDR3 bases are TGTGCCAGCAGCCGAGGGGGGGTTGGTGAAGCTTTCTTT. Its protein product is CASSRGGVGEAFF.

In its sample, this clone was seen once. The chain links TRBV11-2 to TRBJ2-3; D gene ambiguous. The germline gives CDR1 SGHAT, CDR2 FQNNGV. Trimming removed 6 bases at V and 0 bases at J, with 7 bases between. The CDR3 length is 13 residues. The CDR3 DNA follows: TGTGCCAGCAGAGCACGGAGCACAGATACGCAGTATTTT. Translation gives CASRARSTDTQYF.

The rearrangement uses TRBV30 and TRBJ1-5; possible D gene TRBD1, 5 bases. The CDR3 is 13 residues long. V was shortened by 4 bases and J by 5 bases, with 12 bases between the two germline ends. Germline-derived CDR1 and CDR2 are GTSNPN and SVGIG (reference sequence). CDR3 residues: CAWTEGADQPQHF. The CDR3 region has the DNA TGTGCCTGGACTGAAGGGGCGGATCAGCCCCAGCATTTT. Full variable domain (remainder filled in from reference TRBV30 and TRBJ1-5): SQTIHQWPATLVQPVGSPLSLECTVEGTSNPNLYWYRQAAGRGLQLLFYSVGIGQISSEVPQNLSASRPQDRQFILSSKKLLLSDSGFYLCAWTEGADQPQHFGDGTRLSIL.

Only one count was recorded for this clone. The chain's CDR3 is CASSDIGGASTYEQYF. Here the CDR3 DNA reads TGTGCCAGCAGTGATATCGGAGGTGCATCGACCTACGAGCAGTACTTC. The gene calls are TRBV2 and TRBJ2-5; the D gene is possibly TRBD2 (5 bases). The closer fit of TRBJ2-7 to the DNA end suggests the J call may be wrong. From germline, CDR1 is SNHLY and CDR2 FYNNEI. The CDR3 has 16 amino acids.

This clone occurred a few times. V usage is TRBV19 and J usage is TRBJ2-1; no clear D. CDR3 length: 14 amino acids. V was trimmed by 5 bases and J by 4 bases, leaving 12 bases between them. CDR1 and CDR2 (germline): LNHDA, SQIVND (reference sequence). CDR3 amino acids: CASSPPRGYNEQFF. CDR3 in DNA: TGTGCCAGTAGTCCCCCTAGAGGATACAATGAGCAGTTCTTC.

The rearrangement joins TRBV19 to TRBJ2-2; TRBD1 matches at 7 bases. CDR1 LNHDA and CDR2 SQIVND come from the germline V gene (reference sequence). The CDR3 loop spans 16 amino acids. J was trimmed by 1 base and V by 8 bases; bases with no gene match: 10. CDR3 region: CASETYRGRNTGELFF. The CDR3 coding sequence is TGTGCCAGTGAAACTTACAGGGGCCGGAACACCGGGGAGCTGTTTTTT.

The genes are TRBV25-1 and TRBJ1-6; 11 bases fit TRBD1. Germline V CDR1 and CDR2: MGHDK, SYGVNS. This CDR3 spans 14 amino acids. V was pared by 8 bases and J by 10 bases, with 7 bases of the junction left unmatched. Here the CDR3 DNA reads TGTGCCAGCGGTATAGGGACAGGGGGGTCACCCCTCCACTTT. It codes for CASGIGTGGSPLHF. Full variable domain (missing parts from reference TRBV25-1 and TRBJ1-6): EADIYQTPRYLVIGTGKKITLECSQTMGHDKMYWYQQDPGMELHLIHYSYGVNSTEKGDLSSESTVSRIRTEHFPLTLESARPSHTSQYLCASGIGTGGSPLHFGNGTRLTVT.

CDR3 in amino acids: CASSLYDREDTQYF. The CDR3 DNA sequence: TGTGCCAGCAGCTTATACGACAGGGAAGATACGCAGTATTTT. The V call is TRBV7-9, the J call TRBJ2-3; 7 bases fit TRBD1. V dropped 2 bases and J dropped 5; count of bases not matched to a gene: 4. This CDR3 is 14 amino acids long. From germline, CDR1 is SEHNR and CDR2 FQNEAQ (reference sequence).

The rearrangement joins TRBV29-1 to TRBJ1-1; TRBD1 aligns across 8 bases. Germline V gene sequence: CDR1 SQVTM, CDR2 ANQGSEA. The CDR3 spans 13 residues. V lost 8 bases and J lost 3; bases outside the gene matches: 8. CDR3 residues: CSSTGQGDTEAFF. The CDR3 DNA sequence: TGCAGCTCGACTGGACAGGGCGACACTGAAGCTTTCTTT.

This clone was counted only a few times. This sequence joins TRBV6-5 and TRBJ2-7, with TRBD1 identical over 9 bases. The germline V gene encodes CDR1 MNHEY and CDR2 SVGAGI. The CDR3 runs 14 residues. Trimming cost V 4 bases and J 4 bases; bases outside gene matches: 5. CDR3 residues: CASSLQGAGYEQYF. The CDR3 region has the DNA TGTGCCAGCAGTTTACAGGGGGCGGGGTACGAGCAGTACTTC.

The genes are TRBV6-6 and TRBJ1-5; D unresolved. The germline V gene encodes CDR1 MNHNY and CDR2 SVGAGI (reference sequence). The CDR3 runs 14 residues. Trimming left V 6 bases short and J 6 bases short, with 15 bases between. The CDR3 loop reads CASSHGEFGQPQHF. Here the CDR3 DNA reads TGTGCCAGCAGCCACGGGGAATTCGGTCAGCCCCAGCATTTT.

This clone was observed a single time. The V gene is TRBV6-5, the J gene TRBJ2-1; perhaps TRBD1 as D (7 bases). This CDR3 spans 15 amino acids. The V end lost 6 bases, the J end lost 2 bases, and 14 bases lay between the germline ends. Germline CDR1 reads MNHEY; CDR2 reads SVGAGI. CDR3 sequence reads: CASRGGTVPYNEQFF. Here the CDR3 DNA reads TGTGCCAGCAGGGGCGGGACAGTCCCCTACAATGAGCAGTTCTTC.

The V and J genes are TRBV19 and TRBJ2-6; a possible D gene is TRBD2 (7 bases). Trimming stripped 7 bases from V and 3 bases from J, with 16 bases between. Germline V CDR1 and CDR2: LNHDA, SQIVND (reference sequence). This CDR3 is built from 16 residues. The CDR3 reads CASTNRGGVGANVLTF. The DNA of the CDR3 is TGTGCCAGTACCAACAGAGGGGGGGTTGGGGCCAACGTCCTGACTTTC.

V gene TRBV7-9 combines with J gene TRBJ1-1; TRBD1 agrees at 7 bases. CDR1 SEHNR and CDR2 FQNEAQ come from the germline V gene (reference sequence). V was clipped by 0 bases and J by 1 base; unmatched bases: 2. This CDR3 comprises 15 residues. CDR3 nucleotide sequence: TGTGCCAGCAGCTTAGCACAGGGGAGGAACACTGAAGCTTTCTTT. This sequence encodes CASSLAQGRNTEAFF.

The genes are TRBV7-9 and TRBJ2-7; D possibly corresponds to TRBD1 (5 bases). V lost 1 base and J lost 0, with 19 bases in between. CDR1 and CDR2 from the germline V gene are SEHNR and FQNEAQ (reference sequence). There are 18 residues in the CDR3. The CDR3 coding sequence is TGTGCCAGCAGCTTAGTGAGGACACCCCCCGGATACTCCTACGAGCAGTACTTC. The encoded protein is CASSLVRTPPGYSYEQYF.

This chain joins TRBV25-1 and TRBJ2-7; 11 bases are shared with TRBD1. With 6 bases clipped from V and 4 bases from J, the junction kept 5 bases outside the gene matches. Germline CDR1 is MGHDK and CDR2 is SYGVNS. The CDR3 is 14 amino acids. The CDR3 DNA reads as TGTGCCAGCAGGTTGGGACAGGGGGGGTACGAGCAGTACTTC. Its translation is CASRLGQGGYEQYF.

The V and J genes are TRBV5-5 and TRBJ1-1; D perhaps matches TRBD1 (5 bases). This CDR3 has 15 amino acids. V was shortened by 0 bases and J by 0 bases, with 9 bases between the two germline ends. Germline V gene lookup returns CDR1 SGHKS and CDR2 YYEKEE (reference sequence). CDR3 bases: TGTGCCAGCAGCTTGGGGGGACTCATGAACACTGAAGCTTTCTTT. Its protein product is CASSLGGLMNTEAFF.

The chain uses TRBV6-4 and TRBJ2-5; 11 bases map to TRBD2. Germline V lookup: CDR1 MRHNA, CDR2 SNTAGT. J was trimmed by 4 bases and V by 7 bases; bases with no gene match: 5. This CDR3 contains 14 residues. DNA of the CDR3: TGTGCCAGCAACCCGACTAGCGGGGCAGAGACCCAGTACTTC. This sequence encodes CASNPTSGAETQYF.

The chain has TRBV27 and TRBJ2-2; TRBD2 agrees at 7 bases. The germline V gene encodes CDR1 MNHEY and CDR2 SMNVEV (reference sequence). V dropped 9 bases and J dropped 4; count of bases not matched to a gene: 8. This CDR3 spans 14 amino acids. This CDR3 reads CASRWGRGTGELFF. The CDR3 nucleotides are TGTGCCAGTCGGTGGGGGAGGGGCACCGGGGAGCTGTTTTTT.

The chain links TRBV6-4 to TRBJ2-3, with TRBD2 matching 9 bases. Germline V lookup: CDR1 MRHNA, CDR2 SNTAGT. V shed 2 bases, J shed 3 bases, and the junction held 6 bases outside the gene matches. There are 16 residues in the CDR3. The CDR3 bases are TGTGCCAGCAGTGACCGTAGCGGGGGAAGAACAGATACGCAGTATTTT. This translates into CASSDRSGGRTDTQYF.

V and J are TRBV9 and TRBJ2-7, with TRBD1 matching over 8 bases. With V trimmed by 0 bases and J by 3 bases, 8 bases remained unmatched. Germline V gene lookup returns CDR1 SGDLS and CDR2 YYNGEE. The CDR3 consists of 16 residues. The CDR3 sequence is CASSVGGAGQGYEQYF. The CDR3 bases are TGTGCCAGCAGCGTAGGGGGTGCAGGACAGGGCTACGAGCAGTACTTC.

This chain uses TRBV5-4 with TRBJ2-3, with D tentatively TRBD1 (6 bases). This CDR3 has 14 residues. From germline, CDR1 is SGHNT and CDR2 YYREEE (reference sequence). V was clipped by 7 bases and J by 1 base, with 13 bases between them. CDR3 sequence: CASSGWTGTDTQYF. CDR3 bases: TGTGCCAGCTCAGGCTGGACAGGCACAGATACGCAGTATTTT.

This sequence joins TRBV5-4 and TRBJ2-5; the D is unclear. There are 12 residues in the CDR3. Trimming left V 1 base short and J 5 bases short, with 6 bases between. Germline V gene sequence: CDR1 SGHNT, CDR2 YYREEE (reference sequence). CDR3 coding DNA: TGTGCCAGCAGCTTGCACCGGGAGACCCAGTACTTC. Protein sequence: CASSLHRETQYF.